A single sample is the source of the 7 T cell receptor beta chains below, sequenced in a study of cytomegalovirus exposure and HLA in healthy donors. Researchers ran the PCR with 60 Vbeta and 13 Jbeta primers. Repertoires were generated with immunoSEQ multiplex PCR, while TCRdb's copy carries only in-frame clones and drops some. The sample lists roughly 120,000 clones, about 82% occurring once. Sequenced input: PBMCs. The receptors stem from a man aged 45-65 years in good health and CMV-seronegative.

This sequence joins TRBV28 and TRBJ2-1, with D tentatively TRBD2 (6 bases). The CDR3 totals 17 residues. Germline loops: CDR1 MDHEN, CDR2 SYDVKM. Trimming shortened V by 7 bases and J by 0 bases, and 19 bases separated the two germline ends. This CDR3 is CASTPGVRRGSYNEQFF. CDR3 nucleotide sequence: TGTGCCAGCACCCCGGGGGTGCGCCGGGGCTCCTACAATGAGCAGTTCTTC.

The sample holds a few counts of this clone. The V and J genes are TRBV4-3 and TRBJ2-2, with D possibly matching TRBD2 (5 bases). The V end lost 3 bases, the J end lost 5 bases, and 10 bases lay between the germline ends. Germline lookup yields CDR1 LGHNA and CDR2 YSLEER. The CDR3 loop spans 14 amino acids. CDR3 residues: CASSHGEGTGELFF. The CDR3, as DNA: TGCGCCAGCAGCCACGGGGAAGGGACCGGGGAGCTGTTTTTT.

The genes are TRBV19 and TRBJ2-5, with TRBD2 as a possible D gene (6 bases). The CDR3 is 12 amino acids. Germline V gene sequence: CDR1 LNHDA, CDR2 SQIVND (reference sequence). V was pared by 6 bases and J by 11 bases, with 16 bases between. The CDR3 protein is CASSPRGREQYF. CDR3 in DNA: TGTGCCAGTAGCCCTCGGGGTCGGGAGCAGTACTTC.

The chain joins TRBV19 to TRBJ2-3; 8 nucleotides match TRBD1. This CDR3 spans 16 amino acids. Germline values: CDR1 LNHDA, CDR2 SQIVND (reference sequence). J lost 3 bases, V lost 4 bases, and 9 bases had no gene match. As DNA, the CDR3 is TGTGCCAGTAGTACCTCCCAGGGGGCTTGGACAGATACGCAGTATTTT. It codes for CASSTSQGAWTDTQYF.

The chain links TRBV10-3 to TRBJ2-3; D possibly corresponds to TRBD1 (6 bases). Germline CDR1 ENHRY, CDR2 SYGVKD. The CDR3 contains 15 residues. Trimming left V 6 bases short and J 0 bases short, with 13 bases between. The CDR3, as DNA: TGTGCCATCAGGGGAACAGGGCATAGCACAGATACGCAGTATTTT. It specifies CAIRGTGHSTDTQYF.

V usage is TRBV7-2 and J usage is TRBJ2-7, with D maybe TRBD1 (5 bases). Per germline, CDR1 SGHTA and CDR2 FQGNSA. The CDR3 runs 16 residues. The germline V and J ends were trimmed by 2 bases and 3 bases, with 17 bases remaining between them. The chain's CDR3 is CASSLSLGAANYEQYF. The CDR3, as DNA: TGTGCCAGCAGCTTAAGTCTAGGGGCAGCGAACTACGAGCAGTACTTC.

V gene TRBV4-2 combines with J gene TRBJ1-4; D uncertain. The CDR3 sequence is 15 residues long. Germline CDR1 reads LGHNA; CDR2 reads YNFKEQ. With 1 base removed from V and 4 bases from J, the gap between germline ends came to 10 bases. CDR3 protein: CASSQAGLDNEKLFF. Written as DNA, the CDR3 is TGTGCCAGCAGCCAAGCGGGTCTCGATAATGAAAAACTGTTTTTT.